The 12 T cell receptor beta chains below come from one sample, sequenced in a study of cytomegalovirus exposure and HLA in healthy donors. The PCR contained 60 Vbeta and 13 Jbeta primers. Assay: immunoSEQ multiplex PCR; the TCRdb copy retains only in-frame clones and omits some. The profile covers 130,000 or so clones, with around 80% appearing a single time and more than 1.4% taken by the ten largest. Sequencing was carried out using PBMCs. Every receptor here comes from a woman between 18 and 29 years old in good health and CMV-seronegative.

This clone was observed once. An end of the junction does not agree with germline; a read error may underlie this. The V and J genes are TRBV6-1 and TRBJ2-1; D unresolved. Germline loops: CDR1 MNHNS, CDR2 SASEGT. This CDR3 is built from 13 residues. Here the CDR3 reads CASSEVGYSEQFF. The CDR3 DNA reads as TGTGCCAGCAGTGAAGTTGGGTACAGTGAGCAGTTCTTC.

This chain uses TRBV2 with TRBJ1-2, with 7 bases identical to TRBD1. The germline V gene has CDR1 SNHLY and CDR2 FYNNEI. CDR3 length: 13 residues. The V segment lost 6 bases and the J segment 4 bases; nucleotides outside the gene matches: 5. The CDR3 loop reads CASRTGLRYGYTF. The DNA for the CDR3 is TGTGCCAGCAGGACAGGGTTACGCTATGGCTACACCTTC.

Comments on this clone: A junction boundary mismatches the germline segment, possibly from a read error. The chain uses TRBV7-7 and TRBJ2-3, with TRBD2 identical over 7 bases. This CDR3 contains 14 residues. In germline, CDR1 is SSHAT, CDR2 FNYEAQ (reference sequence). The CDR3 sequence is CASSSGGSTDTQYF. The CDR3 region has the DNA TGTGCTAGCAGCTCGGGGGGTAGCACAGATACGCAGTATTTT. The whole variable domain, filled in from reference TRBV7-7 and TRBJ2-3, reads GAGVSQSPRYKVTKRGQDVTLRCDPISSHATLYWYQQALGQGPEFLTYFNYEAQPDKSGLPSDRFSAERPEGSISTLTIQRTEQRDSAMYRCASSSGGSTDTQYFGPGTRLTVL.

J is TRBJ1-1 and V is TRBV30; a possible D gene is TRBD1 (6 bases). The germline V and J ends were trimmed by 3 bases and 4 bases, with 18 bases remaining between them. Germline V gene lookup returns CDR1 GTSNPN and CDR2 SVGIG (reference sequence). This CDR3 has 15 amino acids. CDR3 loop: CAWSGGPRVSTEAFF. The CDR3 bases are TGTGCCTGGAGCGGGGGGCCAAGGGTCTCCACTGAAGCTTTCTTT.

This clone was detected once. CDR3 in amino acids: CASSPKQGADTEAFF. DNA for the CDR3: TGTGCCAGCAGTCCGAAACAGGGGGCTGACACTGAAGCTTTCTTT. This chain uses TRBV6-1 with TRBJ1-1, with 9 bases aligning to TRBD1. The CDR3 loop spans 15 amino acids. CDR1 MNHNS and CDR2 SASEGT come from the germline V gene. V shed 5 bases, J shed 3 bases, and the junction held 7 bases outside the gene matches.

The chain couples TRBV29-1 to TRBJ2-7; tentatively, D is TRBD2 (5 bases). The CDR3 length is 13 residues. The germline V and J ends were trimmed by 3 bases and 2 bases, with 11 bases remaining between them. CDR1 is SQVTM, CDR2 ANQGSEA, per germline. The CDR3 spells CSVESGVTYEQYF. DNA for the CDR3: TGCAGCGTTGAGTCCGGGGTCACCTACGAGCAGTACTTC.

The rearrangement links TRBV18 to TRBJ1-4; the match to TRBD1 covers 7 bases. The ends lost 3 bases at V and 8 bases at J; junction bases unmatched: 3. Germline V CDR1 and CDR2: KGHSH, LQKENI. The CDR3 is 13 amino acids. The CDR3 bases are TGTGCCAGCTCACCCGGGACAGTGGAAAAACTGTTTTTT. Translating gives CASSPGTVEKLFF.

V and J are TRBV10-2 and TRBJ2-5; the D is unclear. The germline V and J ends were trimmed by 5 bases and 4 bases, with 20 bases remaining between them. Germline CDR1 WSHSY, CDR2 SAAADI. The CDR3 runs 16 residues. The CDR3 protein is CASSPPGLRRSETQYF. The CDR3 region has the DNA TGCGCCAGCAGTCCTCCGGGTTTACGAAGATCAGAGACCCAGTACTTC.

The rearrangement uses TRBV6-1 and TRBJ1-4; D gene uncertain. The CDR3 is made up of 14 amino acids. Germline values: CDR1 MNHNS, CDR2 SASEGT. Trimming pared 4 bases from V and 7 bases from J, leaving 13 bases between. The CDR3 loop reads CASSGEAGGEKLFF. As DNA, the CDR3 is TGTGCCAGCAGTGGAGAGGCCGGCGGTGAAAAACTGTTTTTT.

This clone was counted only a few times. The V call is TRBV16, the J call TRBJ2-1; no clear D gene. The CDR3 extends over 15 amino acids. The V end lost 4 bases, the J end lost 7 bases, and 17 bases lay between the germline ends. Germline values: CDR1 KGHSY, CDR2 FQNENV. The CDR3 DNA reads TGTGCCAGCAGCCGGGCCCGAACATCTGAAAATGAGCAGTTCTTC. Translated: CASSRARTSENEQFF.

The J gene is TRBJ2-7, the V gene TRBV19, with 10 bases fitting TRBD1. The CDR3 totals 15 residues. After removal of 5 bases from V and 3 bases from J, the junction contained 7 bases not matched to a gene. Germline CDR1 LNHDA, CDR2 SQIVND (reference sequence). The CDR3 DNA reads TGTGCCAGTAGTGCGGGACAGGGGAGGAACTACGAGCAGTACTTC. Protein product: CASSAGQGRNYEQYF.

The chain recombines TRBV2 with TRBJ2-7; 9 bases fit TRBD1. J gave up 6 bases and V 11 bases, and 14 bases lay outside the gene matches. CDR1 is SNHLY and CDR2 is FYNNEI in the germline V gene. CDR3 length: 14 amino acids. The CDR3 DNA sequence: TGTGCCGCAGCCTCCGGGACAGGGTGGTCCGAGCAGTACTTC. Translated: CAAASGTGWSEQYF.